Following are 2 T cell receptor beta chains from one sample sequenced in a study of shared clonotypes between healthy human individuals. The repertoire was sequenced with immunoSEQ multiplex PCR; TCRdb's copy has only in-frame clones and lacks some. In the table there are approximately 1.5 million clones, 98% of which are singletons. Sequenced sample: naive CD4+ T cells sorted from blood. Subset denoted: CD45RA+ positively selected. The receptors come from a man aged 25-45 years in good health.

V gene TRBV2 combines with J gene TRBJ2-1; 10 bases agree with TRBD2. Germline CDR1 SNHLY, CDR2 FYNNEI. This CDR3 has 15 amino acids. The V gene end was trimmed by 4 bases and the J gene end by 8 bases; junction bases not matched to a gene: 8. The CDR3 loop is CASSGASGSPDEQFF. The DNA of the CDR3 is TGTGCCAGCAGTGGGGCTAGCGGGAGTCCGGATGAGCAGTTCTTC. The variable domain in full, completed from reference TRBV2 and TRBJ2-1, reads EPEVTQTPSHQVTQMGQEVILRCVPISNHLYFYWYRQILGQKVEFLVSFYNNEISEKSEIFDDQFSVERPDGSNFTLKIRSTKLEDSAMYFCASSGASGSPDEQFFGPGTRLTVL.

The chain links TRBV15 to TRBJ2-7, with D perhaps TRBD1 (6 bases). V was pared by 4 bases and J by 3 bases, with 13 bases between. From germline, CDR1 is LNHNV and CDR2 YYDKDF (reference sequence). The CDR3 contains 14 residues. CDR3 bases: TGTGCCACCAGCAAAGGGGACACCTACTACGAGCAGTACTTC. Its protein product is CATSKGDTYYEQYF.